What follows is one TCR beta chain and its context. There are many counts of this clonotype. The antigen it recognizes is unknown. Base qualities are missing; no much larger clone stands one base away. These data originate in a study of blood T cells in healthy people across ages (dated by TCRdb to between 2014 and 2017). As for the study more broadly: In model experiments, template switching captured roughly one uniquely barcoded TCR beta cDNA molecule for every two T cells. Using deep sequencing normalized with unique cDNA molecular identifiers, the study measured how TCR beta repertoire diversity changes with age. Four age groups were formed from the donors: young (average approximately 15 years), middle-aged (approximately 41), aged (roughly 56) and long-lived (about 80). Donors of different ages were randomly distributed across sequencing lanes to avoid experimental bias. The study analyzed two additional independent replicas of 1 million unique cDNA reads from the same blood draw for two donors, one aged 18 to 29 and one aged 80 or older.

Systemically healthy Caucasian individuals from Russia, about 38 in total and aged about 6 to 100 years, were included as donors. About 9.8 milliliters of peripheral blood were drawn from each donor into EDTA-treated Vacutainer tubes. PBMCs were isolated by Ficoll-Paque density-gradient centrifugation, with at least 6 million obtained per sample. Trizol reagent was used to extract total RNA from PBMCs, with at least 5.5 micrograms per sample. The percentages of naive CD45RAhigh/CD27high T cells were determined by flow cytometry on a PBMC aliquot from every donor. Results the study describes overall, beyond this receptor: Observed TCR beta diversity correlated strongly with the percentage of naive T cells measured by flow cytometry. As age increased, observed TCR beta diversity per million T cells dropped in a roughly linear way, and a significant reduction was already evident by age 40. Because donor CMV infection status was unknown, age-related changes in expanded clonotypes were potentially confounded. Since profiling was done on bulk unsorted PBMCs, naive and antigen-experienced compartments could not be conclusively compared. Compared with the aged group, the long-lived group had more naive CD4+ T cells, fewer expanded clones and increased TCR diversity, suggesting age selection. Total diversity estimates from one million sequenced T cells were considered lower bounds and underestimates.

Deletion took 11 bases off V and 0 bases off J, with a span of 13 bases between the germline ends. The CDR3 numbers 13 residues from cysteine through phenylalanine. The CDR3 DNA has 39 bases and is translated from base 1. CDR1 and CDR2, per the germline V gene (reference sequence), are MNHNY and SVGAGI. Library method: 5' RACE. TCRdb shows the sequencer as Illumina HiSeq 2500. A second PCR of roughly 7 to 11 cycles was performed with a sample-barcoded 5' primer and a J-beta primer mix. A unique molecular identifier was introduced onto each TCR beta cDNA molecule by a template-switch 5' adaptor carrying 12 random nucleotides. Each sample yielded at least 3 million CDR3-containing paired-end reads. First-strand cDNA synthesis was performed from all RNA using the Mint cDNA synthesis kit, with priming by a TRBC-specific oligonucleotide. All cDNA was treated with uracil-DNA glycosylase and then went through a first 18-cycle PCR with the universal primers M1SS and BC2_uni_R. The authors' pipeline ran thus. For normalization, 1 million high-quality reads were randomly selected from each sample, with every read carrying a distinct molecular identifier. Reads with shared molecular identifiers were discarded instead of being binned into consensus sequences. MiTCR, set to a Q25 quality threshold and the strictest error-elimination algorithm, was used for CDR3 identification, clonotype clustering and error correction. Lower-bound total TCR beta diversity was estimated with a nonparametric unseen species model using Euler transformation. TCRdb reprocessing: public reads trimmed at Q25 with fastp, clones called with MiXCR, in-frame beta chains kept. Each CDR3 protein gets just one entry, which takes the most common genes and DNA from the rows behind it. TCRdb, not the original authors, processed these V and J calls. The sample data list around 670,000 distinct CDR3 sequences, and roughly 30% of these were observed just once. Jointly, the top ten make up 15% to 19% of the sample.

The sequence came from a woman of 80 years or more in good health. The sequencing input was blood. This chain joins TRBV6-6 to TRBJ1-2; no D gene can be assigned with confidence. Read as DNA, the sequence is TGTGCCGTAACCCGCGGGCCTAACTATGGCTACACCTTC. Its protein is CAVTRGPNYGYTF.